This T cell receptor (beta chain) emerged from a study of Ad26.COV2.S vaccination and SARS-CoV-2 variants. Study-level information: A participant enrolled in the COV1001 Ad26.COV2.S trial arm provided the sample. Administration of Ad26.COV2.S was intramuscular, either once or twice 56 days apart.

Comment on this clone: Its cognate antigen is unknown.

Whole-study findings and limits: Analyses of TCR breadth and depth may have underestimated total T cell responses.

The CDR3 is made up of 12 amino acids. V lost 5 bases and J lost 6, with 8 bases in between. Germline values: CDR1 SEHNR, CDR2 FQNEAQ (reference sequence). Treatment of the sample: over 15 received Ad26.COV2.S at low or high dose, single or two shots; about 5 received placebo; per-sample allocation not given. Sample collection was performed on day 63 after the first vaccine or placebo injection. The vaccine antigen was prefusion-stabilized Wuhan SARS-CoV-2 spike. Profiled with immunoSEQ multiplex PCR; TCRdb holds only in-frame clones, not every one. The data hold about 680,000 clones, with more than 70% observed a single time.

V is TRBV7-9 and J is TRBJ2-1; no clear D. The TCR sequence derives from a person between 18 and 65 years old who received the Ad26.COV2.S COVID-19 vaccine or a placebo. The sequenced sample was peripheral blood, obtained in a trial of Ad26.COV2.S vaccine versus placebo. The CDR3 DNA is TGTGCCAGCAGCCTCGACCCCAATGAGCAGTTCTTC. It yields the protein CASSLDPNEQFF.